These 5 T cell receptor beta chains were sequenced from one sample in a study of T cells in Graves' hyperthyroidism and ophthalmopathy. RNA transcripts provided the source from which TCR beta CDR3 regions were amplified. HTBI primers drove first-round RT-PCR of the TCR CDR3. From the multiplex PCR reads, TCRdb called clonotypes with MiXCR, one entry per CDR3 protein. The sample shows roughly 500,000 distinct CDR3 sequences, 46% of them seen only once. The sequencing sample was made of peripheral blood or thyroid tissue (not recorded which). These receptors originate from an adult woman with Graves' disease, either hyperthyroidism or ophthalmopathy (not recorded which).

This clonotype has only a few counts. The chain couples TRBV7-2 to TRBJ1-1; no clear D gene. CDR3 size: 15 residues. V was clipped by 1 base and J by 4 bases, with 13 bases between them. Germline values: CDR1 SGHTA, CDR2 FQGNSA. The CDR3 bases are TGTGCCAGCAGCTTAGGTAGGAGTGGAGTCACTGAAGCTTTCTTT. Amino acids: CASSLGRSGVTEAFF.

The table lists this clonotype with a few counts. The V call is TRBV15, the J call TRBJ2-5; tentatively, D is TRBD1 (6 bases). Trimming removed 3 bases from V and 2 bases from J, with 16 bases in between. Germline CDR1 is LNHNV and CDR2 is YYDKDF (reference sequence). The CDR3 totals 16 residues. The CDR3 is CATSRFRTATQETQYF. In DNA form, the CDR3 reads TGTGCCACCAGCAGGTTTAGGACAGCTACTCAAGAGACCCAGTACTTC.

This clonotype was recorded many times. The J gene is TRBJ1-1, the V gene TRBV20-1, with a tentative D call TRBD1 (5 bases). The CDR3 is 13 amino acids. Germline lookup yields CDR1 DFQATT and CDR2 SNEGSKA (reference sequence). The V end was cut by 6 bases, the J end by 4 bases, with 15 bases between. The CDR3 loop reads CSAGRWGGTEAFF. The CDR3 DNA follows: TGCAGTGCCGGGAGGTGGGGGGGCACTGAAGCTTTCTTT.

The chain is built from TRBV7-9 and TRBJ2-7, with D perhaps matching TRBD2 (5 bases). This CDR3 is 15 amino acids long. Trimming cost V 4 bases and J 3 bases, with 16 bases left between them. Germline loops: CDR1 SEHNR, CDR2 FQNEAQ (reference sequence). CDR3 in amino acids: CASSSRMAGGYEQYF. The CDR3 nucleotides read TGTGCCAGCAGCTCCCGTATGGCGGGTGGCTACGAGCAGTACTTC.

This clonotype has ten or more counts. Here the CDR3 reads CSARDRGEQYF. The DNA of the CDR3 is TGCAGTGCTAGAGATCGGGGCGAGCAGTACTTC. The chain joins TRBV20-1 to TRBJ2-7; D is perhaps TRBD2 (5 bases). The CDR3 consists of 11 residues. Germline lookup yields CDR1 DFQATT and CDR2 SNEGSKA (reference sequence). Between the trimmed V and J ends, which lost 0 bases and 6 bases, there was a span of 6 bases.